The entry that follows covers one T cell receptor beta chain sequence. No antigen is known for it. Germline lookup yields CDR1 SGHVT and CDR2 SQSDAQ. The CDR3 is made up of 13 amino acids. With 4 bases clipped from V and 9 bases from J, the junction kept 7 bases outside the gene matches. TCRdb analysed the reads with MiXCR anew, one entry per CDR3 protein. Of roughly 730,000 distinct CDR3 sequences in the sample, about 30% were seen once. This entry is derived from a study of T cell repertoires in cytomegalovirus infection. Study-level background: Well-studied HLA-B-restricted epitopes and recently identified HLA-C-restricted epitopes of CMV were both used in the study. Matching HLA type, along with CMV infection, was indicated by public TCR beta signatures.

Whole-study results and caveats: Cumulative public TCR beta family frequency identified carriers of CMV plus the relevant HLA. Ex vivo, HLA-C-restricted CMV-specific TCR beta clonotypes prevailed over the rest of the response.

The sample consisted of cultured PBMCs, taken from culture after CMV antigen stimulation. V usage is TRBV7-4 and J usage is TRBJ2-7; 9 bases fit TRBD1. This TCR came from a human donor in good health (CMV status not recorded). Some clones in this sample may be carry-over from other donors' samples. CDR3 DNA sequence: TGTGCCAGCAGCTGGGGACAGGGCAGGGGGCAGTACTTC. Its protein is CASSWGQGRGQYF.